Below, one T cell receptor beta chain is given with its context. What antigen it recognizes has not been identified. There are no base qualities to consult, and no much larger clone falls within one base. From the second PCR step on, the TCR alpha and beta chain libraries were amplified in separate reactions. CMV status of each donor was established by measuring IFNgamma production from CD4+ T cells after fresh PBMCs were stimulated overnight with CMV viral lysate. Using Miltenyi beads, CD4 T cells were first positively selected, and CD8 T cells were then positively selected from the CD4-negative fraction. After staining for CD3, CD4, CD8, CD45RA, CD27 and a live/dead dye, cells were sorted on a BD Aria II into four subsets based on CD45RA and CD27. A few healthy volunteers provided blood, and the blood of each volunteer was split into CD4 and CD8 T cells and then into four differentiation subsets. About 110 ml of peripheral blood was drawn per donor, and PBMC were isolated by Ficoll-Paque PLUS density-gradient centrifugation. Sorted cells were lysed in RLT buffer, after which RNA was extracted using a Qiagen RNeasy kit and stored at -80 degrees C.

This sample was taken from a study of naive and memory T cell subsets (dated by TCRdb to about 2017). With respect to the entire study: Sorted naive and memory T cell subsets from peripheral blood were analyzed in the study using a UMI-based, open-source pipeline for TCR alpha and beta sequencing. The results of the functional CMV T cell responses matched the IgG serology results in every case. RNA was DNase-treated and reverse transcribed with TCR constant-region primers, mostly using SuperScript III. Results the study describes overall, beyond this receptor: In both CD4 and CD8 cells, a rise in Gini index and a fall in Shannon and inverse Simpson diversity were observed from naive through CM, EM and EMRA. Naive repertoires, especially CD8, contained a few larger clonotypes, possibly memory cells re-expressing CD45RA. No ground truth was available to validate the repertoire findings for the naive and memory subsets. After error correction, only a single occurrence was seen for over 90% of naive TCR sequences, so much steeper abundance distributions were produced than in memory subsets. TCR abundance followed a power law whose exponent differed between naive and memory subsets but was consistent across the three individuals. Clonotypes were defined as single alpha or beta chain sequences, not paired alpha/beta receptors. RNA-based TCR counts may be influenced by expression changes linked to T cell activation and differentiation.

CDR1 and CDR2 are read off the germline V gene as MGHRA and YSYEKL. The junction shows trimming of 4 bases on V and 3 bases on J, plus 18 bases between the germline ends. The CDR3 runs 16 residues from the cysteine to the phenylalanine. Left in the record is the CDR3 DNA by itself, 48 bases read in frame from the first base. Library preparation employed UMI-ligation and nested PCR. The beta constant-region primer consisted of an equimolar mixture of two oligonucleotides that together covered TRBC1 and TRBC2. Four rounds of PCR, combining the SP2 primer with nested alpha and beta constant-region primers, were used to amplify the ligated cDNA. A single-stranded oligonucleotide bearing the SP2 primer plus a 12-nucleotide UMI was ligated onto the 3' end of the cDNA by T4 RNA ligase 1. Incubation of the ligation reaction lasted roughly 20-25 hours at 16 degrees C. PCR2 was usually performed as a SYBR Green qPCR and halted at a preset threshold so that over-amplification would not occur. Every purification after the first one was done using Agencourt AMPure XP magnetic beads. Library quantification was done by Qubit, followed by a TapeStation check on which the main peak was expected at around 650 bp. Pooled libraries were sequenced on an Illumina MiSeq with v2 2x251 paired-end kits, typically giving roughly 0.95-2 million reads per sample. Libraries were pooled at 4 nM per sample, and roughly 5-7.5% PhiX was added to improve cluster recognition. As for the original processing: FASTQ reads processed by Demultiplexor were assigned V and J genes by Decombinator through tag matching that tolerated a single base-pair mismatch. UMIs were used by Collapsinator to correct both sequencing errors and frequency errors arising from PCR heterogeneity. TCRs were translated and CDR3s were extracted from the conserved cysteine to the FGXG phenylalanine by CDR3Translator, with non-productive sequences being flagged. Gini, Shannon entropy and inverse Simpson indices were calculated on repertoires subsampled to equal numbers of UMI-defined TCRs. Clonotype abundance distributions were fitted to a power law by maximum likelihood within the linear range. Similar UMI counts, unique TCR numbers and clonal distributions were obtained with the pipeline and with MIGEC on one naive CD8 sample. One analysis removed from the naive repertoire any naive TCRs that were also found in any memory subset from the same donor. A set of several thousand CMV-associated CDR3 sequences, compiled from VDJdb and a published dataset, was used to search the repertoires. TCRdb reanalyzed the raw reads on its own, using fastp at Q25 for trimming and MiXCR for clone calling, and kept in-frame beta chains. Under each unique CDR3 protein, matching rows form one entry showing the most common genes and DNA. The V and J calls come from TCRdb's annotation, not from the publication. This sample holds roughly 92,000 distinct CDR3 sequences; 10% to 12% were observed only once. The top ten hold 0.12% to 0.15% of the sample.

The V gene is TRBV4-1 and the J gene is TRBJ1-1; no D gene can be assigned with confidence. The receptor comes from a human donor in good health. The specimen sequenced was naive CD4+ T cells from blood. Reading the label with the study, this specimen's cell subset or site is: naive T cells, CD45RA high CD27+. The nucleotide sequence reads TGCGCCAGCAGCCCCCGACCGATGACGGTGGACACTGAAGCTTTCTTT. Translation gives CASSPRPMTVDTEAFF.